These T cell receptor beta chains were read from a single sample in a study of early T cells in non-severe SARS-CoV-2 infection. Via MiXCR, TCRdb re-called the 5' RACE reads, giving one row per CDR3 protein. The table has 100,000 or so distinct CDR3 sequences, roughly 13% seen once. The sequenced sample was whole blood. All receptors derive from an adult who was a healthcare worker with PCR-confirmed SARS-CoV-2 infection or an uninfected control (not recorded which). The CDR3 runs from the conserved cysteine through the conserved F or W. The order of the fields is J gene, clone size, V gene, D gene, CDR3 DNA, CDR3 protein. The D gene is left open where the match is weak. Some rows mark clone size as missing; the rest say once, few, many or name a class of expanded clone.

>TRBJ2-3|many|TRBV7-8|-
TGTGCCAGCAGCCTGAACAGGGCAGATACGCAGTATTTT
CASSLNRADTQYF
>TRBJ2-1|many|TRBV27|-
TGTGCCAGCGGGTACAATGAGCAGTTCTTC
CASGYNEQFF
>TRBJ1-4|few|TRBV7-9|-
TGTGCCAGCAGCTTAAGTGGCAGGGTGGAAAGGACGACTAATGAAAAACTGTTTTTT
CASSLSGRVERTTNEKLFF
>TRBJ2-1|-|TRBV11-1|TRBD2
TGTGCCAGCAGCATTGGGACTAGCGGGAGGCTGGTCAAGCAGTTCTTC
CASSIGTSGRLVKQFF
>TRBJ2-5|once|TRBV27|TRBD2
TGTGCCAGCAGTTCAGGACTAGCGGCTCTCCAAGAGACCCAGTACTTC
CASSSGLAALQETQYF
>TRBJ2-2|many|TRBV5-6|TRBD2
TGTGCCAGTCTAGCGGGAGGGCCTGGCGGGGAGCTGTTTTTT
CASLAGGPGGELFF
>TRBJ2-5|-|TRBV6-1|TRBD1
TGTGCCAGCAGACCCCCGGGACAGGGGGCTTTGGAGACCCAGTACTTC
CASRPPGQGALETQYF
>TRBJ1-6|-|TRBV5-6|-
TGTGCCAGCAGCTTGGTGGCGAACCGGAATTCACCCCTCCACTTT
CASSLVANRNSPLHF
>TRBJ1-4|-|TRBV15|-
TGTGCCACCAGCAATAGGGGATCAGCTGAAAAACTGTTTTTT
CATSNRGSAEKLFF
>TRBJ2-5|few|TRBV29-1|-
TGCAGCGTTGATGTCGGGACCCAAGAGACCCAGTACTTC
CSVDVGTQETQYF
>TRBJ1-6|many|TRBV7-2|-
TGTGCCAGCAGCCCCCGACCCGGACAGTCGGATTCACCCCTCCACTTT
CASSPRPGQSDSPLHF
>TRBJ2-5|few|TRBV28|TRBD1
TGTGCCAGCAGTATCGGACAGGGAAATAGAGAGACCCAGTACTTC
CASSIGQGNRETQYF
>TRBJ2-1|many|TRBV4-1|-
TGCGCCAGCAGCCAGGGCTTGAGCTCCTACAATGAGCAGTTCTTC
CASSQGLSSYNEQFF
>TRBJ1-5|many|TRBV9|-
TGTGCCAGCAGCCAGCTTATCAATCAGCCCCAGCATTTT
CASSQLINQPQHF
>TRBJ2-7|-|TRBV20-1|-
TGCAGTGTAATATCCCCAACCGGAAGCTACGAGCAGTACTTC
CSVISPTGSYEQYF
>TRBJ1-6|few|TRBV7-2|-
TGTGCCAGCAGCTTACCGTTTGGTTCACCCCTCCACTTT
CASSLPFGSPLHF
>TRBJ2-2|many|TRBV7-9|-
TGTGCCAGCAGCTTCTTCGGGGAGCTGTTTTTT
CASSFFGELFF
>TRBJ2-5|-|TRBV19|-
TGTGCCAGTAGTATAGATGGTAGCTTTTCGGCGACCCAGTACTTC
CASSIDGSFSATQYF
>TRBJ2-1|many|TRBV28|-
TGTGCCATCGGGCGTGAGTGGGGTGAGCAGTTCTTC
CAIGREWGEQFF
>TRBJ2-1|few|TRBV11-2|-
TGTGCCAGCAGCCCCCTGGTAGCGCTCGGGCAGTTCTTC
CASSPLVALGQFF
>TRBJ1-5|few|TRBV20-1|TRBD1
TGCAGTGCTAGAGCTGGGACAGGGGGATTTCCGAGCAATCAGCCCCAGCATTTT
CSARAGTGGFPSNQPQHF
>TRBJ1-1|few|TRBV7-3|-
TGTGCCAGCAGCTTAGTGGGGAACACTGAAGCTTTCTTT
CASSLVGNTEAFF
>TRBJ2-7|few|TRBV28|TRBD1
TGTGCCAGCAGGGACAGGGGTCCACGCGAGCAGTACTTC
CASRDRGPREQYF
>TRBJ2-7|many|TRBV12-3/TRBV12-4|TRBD2
TGTGCCAGCAGCCCCGCGGTGGCGGGAGTGGGCGAGCAGTACTTC
CASSPAVAGVGEQYF
>TRBJ2-1|many|TRBV6-5|-
TGTGCCAGCAGTTACGGGCTAGCTTACAATGAGCAGTTCTTC
CASSYGLAYNEQFF
>TRBJ2-7|-|TRBV6-6|-
TGTGCCAGCAGGACCATCGGGGTGAGGTACGAGCAGTACTTC
CASRTIGVRYEQYF